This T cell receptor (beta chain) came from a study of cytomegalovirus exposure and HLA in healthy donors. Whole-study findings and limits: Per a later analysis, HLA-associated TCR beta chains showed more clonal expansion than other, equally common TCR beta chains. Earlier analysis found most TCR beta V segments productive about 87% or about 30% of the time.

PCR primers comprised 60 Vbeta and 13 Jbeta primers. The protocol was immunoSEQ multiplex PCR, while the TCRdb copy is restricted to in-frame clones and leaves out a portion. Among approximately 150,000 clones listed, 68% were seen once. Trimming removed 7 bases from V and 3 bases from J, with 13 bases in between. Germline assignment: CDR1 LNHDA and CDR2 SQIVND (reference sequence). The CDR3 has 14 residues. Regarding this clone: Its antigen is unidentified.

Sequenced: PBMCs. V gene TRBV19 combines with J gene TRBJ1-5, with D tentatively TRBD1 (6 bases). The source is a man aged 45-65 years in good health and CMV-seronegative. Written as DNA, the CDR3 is TGTGCCAGTACCCCGGACAGAGACAATCAGCCCCAGCATTTT. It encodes CASTPDRDNQPQHF.